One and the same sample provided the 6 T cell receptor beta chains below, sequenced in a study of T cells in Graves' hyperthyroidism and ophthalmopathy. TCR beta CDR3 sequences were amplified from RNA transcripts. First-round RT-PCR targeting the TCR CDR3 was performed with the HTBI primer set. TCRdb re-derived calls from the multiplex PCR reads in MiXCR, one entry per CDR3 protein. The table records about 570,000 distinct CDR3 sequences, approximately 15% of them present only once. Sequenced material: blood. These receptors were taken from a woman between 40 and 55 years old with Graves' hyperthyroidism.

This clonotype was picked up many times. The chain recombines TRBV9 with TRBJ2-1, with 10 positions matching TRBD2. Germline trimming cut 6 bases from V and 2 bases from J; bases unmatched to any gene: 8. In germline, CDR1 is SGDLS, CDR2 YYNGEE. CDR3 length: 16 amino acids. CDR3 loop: CASTSGGGSAYNEQFF. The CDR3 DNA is TGTGCCAGCACTAGCGGGGGCGGTTCAGCCTACAATGAGCAGTTCTTC. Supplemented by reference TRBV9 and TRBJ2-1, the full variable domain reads DSGVTQTPKHLITATGQRVTLRCSPRSGDLSVYWYQQSLDQGLQFLIQYYNGEERAKGNILERFSAQQFPDLHSELNLSSLELGDSALYFCASTSGGGSAYNEQFFGPGTRLTVL.

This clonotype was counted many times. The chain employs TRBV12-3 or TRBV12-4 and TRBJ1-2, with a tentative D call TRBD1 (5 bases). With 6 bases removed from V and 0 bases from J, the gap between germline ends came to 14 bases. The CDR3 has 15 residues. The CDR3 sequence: CASRPTGGANYGYTF. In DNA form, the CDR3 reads TGTGCCAGCAGACCTACAGGTGGAGCTAACTATGGCTACACCTTC.

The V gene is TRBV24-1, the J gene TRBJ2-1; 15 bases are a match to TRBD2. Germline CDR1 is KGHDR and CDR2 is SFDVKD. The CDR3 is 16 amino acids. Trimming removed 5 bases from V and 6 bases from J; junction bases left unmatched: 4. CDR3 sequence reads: CATSAKGLAGGNEQFF. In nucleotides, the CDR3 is TGTGCCACCAGTGCCAAGGGACTAGCGGGAGGCAATGAGCAGTTCTTC.

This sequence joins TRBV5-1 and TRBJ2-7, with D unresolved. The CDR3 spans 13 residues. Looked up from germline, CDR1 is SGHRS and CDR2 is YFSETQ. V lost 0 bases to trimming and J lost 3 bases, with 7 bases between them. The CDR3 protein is CASSLEANYEQYF. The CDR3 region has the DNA TGCGCCAGCAGCTTGGAAGCAAACTACGAGCAGTACTTC.

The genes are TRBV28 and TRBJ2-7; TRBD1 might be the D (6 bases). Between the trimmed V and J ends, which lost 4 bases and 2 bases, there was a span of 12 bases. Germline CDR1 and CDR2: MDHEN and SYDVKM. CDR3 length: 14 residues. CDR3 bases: TGTGCCAGCAGTTCTGACAGGAGAACCTACGAGCAGTACTTC. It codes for CASSSDRRTYEQYF. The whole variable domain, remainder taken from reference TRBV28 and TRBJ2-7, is DVKVTQSSRYLVKRTGEKVFLECVQDMDHENMFWYRQDPGLGLRLIYFSYDVKMKEKGDIPEGYSVSREKKERFSLILESASTNQTSMYLCASSSDRRTYEQYFGPGTRLTVT.

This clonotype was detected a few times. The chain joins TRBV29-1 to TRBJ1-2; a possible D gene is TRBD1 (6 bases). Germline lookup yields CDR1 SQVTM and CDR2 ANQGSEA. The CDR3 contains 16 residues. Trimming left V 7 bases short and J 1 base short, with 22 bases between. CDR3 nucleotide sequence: TGCAGCGCCAGCCTACCGCCAGGGGCGGATAACTATGGCTACACCTTC. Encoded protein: CSASLPPGADNYGYTF.